Listed here are 10 T cell receptor beta chains from one sample, sequenced in a study of cytomegalovirus exposure and HLA in healthy donors. Clones were read by immunoSEQ multiplex PCR, and TCRdb kept only the in-frame ones, dropping some. The sample shows 55,000 to 80,000 clones, around 93% of them seen only once. Input material: PBMCs. The source is a woman aged 18-29 years in good health and CMV-seropositive.

This chain connects TRBV6-1 to TRBJ1-5, with D perhaps TRBD1 (5 bases). From germline, CDR1 is MNHNS and CDR2 SASEGT. The CDR3 runs 15 residues. V lost 0 bases, J lost 7 bases, and 13 bases lay in between. The DNA for the CDR3 is TGTGCCAGCAGTGAAGCGGGAGGGGTACTACAGCCCCAGCATTTT. Protein product: CASSEAGGVLQPQHF.

The gene calls are TRBV25-1 and TRBJ1-5, with D possibly being TRBD1 (5 bases). The CDR3 loop spans 15 amino acids. V lost 5 bases and J 9 bases, leaving 20 bases between the germline ends. Germline V lookup: CDR1 MGHDK, CDR2 SYGVNS. The CDR3 bases are TGTGCCAGCAGTTCCCCTGGGGCCCGGGGGGGGCCCCAGCATTTT. Amino acids: CASSSPGARGGPQHF.

The J gene is TRBJ2-1, the V gene TRBV13, with 12 bases that match TRBD2. Germline values: CDR1 PRHDT, CDR2 FYEKMQ (reference sequence). The V and J ends lost 5 bases and 0 bases, in that order; junction bases with no gene match: 17. The CDR3 is 21 amino acids. CDR3 protein: CASSPTAGLAGTLSSYNEQFF. The CDR3 nucleotides are TGTGCCAGCAGCCCCACCGCCGGACTAGCGGGGACCTTGAGCTCCTACAATGAGCAGTTCTTC.

This sequence joins TRBV19 and TRBJ2-7, with a weak D call TRBD1 (6 bases). CDR1 and CDR2 from the germline V gene are LNHDA and SQIVND (reference sequence). CDR3 size: 14 residues. V dropped 5 bases and J dropped 2 bases, with 13 bases sitting between them. CDR3 sequence (DNA): TGTGCCAGTAGTGTGGGACAACCTCCCTACGAGCAGTACTTC. It translates to CASSVGQPPYEQYF.

V is TRBV6-1 and J is TRBJ2-7, with 8 bases aligning to TRBD1. The CDR3 sequence is 14 residues long. The V segment lost 6 bases and the J segment 3 bases; nucleotides outside the gene matches: 7. The germline gives CDR1 MNHNS, CDR2 SASEGT. The CDR3 protein is CASSIRGQSYEQYF. DNA for the CDR3: TGTGCCAGCAGCATCAGGGGGCAGAGCTACGAGCAGTACTTC.

CDR3: CAPFDQPQHF. CDR3 coding DNA: TGCGCCCCGTTCGATCAGCCCCAGCATTTT. V and J are TRBV4-1 and TRBJ1-5, with D hard to call. CDR1 is MGHRA and CDR2 is YSYEKL in the germline V gene. The CDR3 runs to 10 residues. The V gene lost 11 bases and the J gene lost 5 bases, with 7 bases spanning the gap.

This chain joins TRBV5-1 and TRBJ2-4, with TRBD2 identical over 9 bases. The CDR3 is 18 amino acids. Trimming removed 3 bases from V and 1 base from J; junction bases left unmatched: 11. Germline CDR1 is SGHRS and CDR2 is YFSETQ. The CDR3 reads CASSYFSGSGGAKNIQYF. Here the CDR3 DNA reads TGCGCCAGCAGCTATTTTAGCGGGAGCGGCGGGGCCAAAAACATTCAGTACTTC.

CDR3 residues: CASSWPRDRGTYEQYF. The CDR3 coding sequence is TGTGCCAGCAGTTGGCCCCGGGACAGGGGGACCTACGAGCAGTACTTC. The chain combines TRBV28 with TRBJ2-7, with 11 bases aligning to TRBD1. Trimming cost V 4 bases and J 2 bases; bases outside gene matches: 7. The CDR3 is 16 residues long. CDR1 is MDHEN, CDR2 SYDVKM, per germline.

The gene calls are TRBV4-2 and TRBJ2-7; 8 nucleotides match TRBD2. Unmatched junction bases numbered 9, after V lost 4 bases and J lost 4 bases. Germline V lookup: CDR1 LGHNA, CDR2 YNFKEQ. The CDR3 extends over 15 amino acids. The CDR3 protein is CASSPWAGGSYEQYF. CDR3 bases: TGTGCCAGCAGCCCTTGGGCGGGAGGATCGTACGAGCAGTACTTC.

The rearrangement uses TRBV28 and TRBJ2-7; 7 nucleotides match TRBD2. The trim removed 6 bases at V and 2 bases at J, leaving 28 bases unmatched. There are 21 residues in the CDR3. Per germline, CDR1 MDHEN and CDR2 SYDVKM. This chain's CDR3 is CASSPSYPFRREKRGTYEQYF. CDR3 bases: TGTGCCAGCAGCCCCAGTTACCCATTCCGGCGGGAGAAACGCGGGACCTACGAGCAGTACTTC.